This TCR beta chain was identified during a study of blood T cell repertoires in COVID-19. Overall study context: The analysed material was cDNA or gDNA that came from T cells, B-cell-depleted T cells, or PBMCs.

Participants were aged 18 to 89 years from about two dozen US areas. Data came from immunoSEQ multiplex PCR; TCRdb stores just in-frame clones and leaves some out. The sample shows about 300,000 clones, 85% to 90% of them seen only once. The origin of this receptor is a woman aged 18-35 years who had recovered from COVID-19. Sequencing was done on a sample of PBMCs or T cells enriched from blood (not recorded which).

The CDR3 is CASTDRHSGNTIYF. As DNA, the CDR3 is TGTGCCAGTACCGACAGACACTCTGGAAACACCATATATTTT. The V and J genes are TRBV19 and TRBJ1-3, with D maybe TRBD1 (5 bases). The CDR3 spans 14 residues. The V end was cut by 7 bases, the J end by 0 bases, with 10 bases between. The V gene's germline CDR1 is LNHDA and CDR2 SQIVND (reference sequence).